A selection of T cell receptor beta chains follows, all from one sample in a study of cytomegalovirus exposure and HLA in healthy donors. Produced via immunoSEQ multiplex PCR; TCRdb's table is partial and in-frame only. The data show roughly 200,000 clones, over 65% seen once. Sequencing input: PBMCs. Receptors originate from a young woman in good health and CMV-seronegative. The CDR3 runs from the conserved cysteine through the conserved F or W. A D gene is named only where the DNA matches it firmly. For some rows the clone size is stated as once, few or many, or as a class when expanded; others skip it.

cdr3_nt: TGCGCCAGCAGCTTGGGATCGTTAGAAGTTAACTATGGCTACACCTTC
cdr3_aa: CASSLGSLEVNYGYTF
v_call: TRBV5-1
cdr3_length: 16
j_call: TRBJ1-2
d_call: .
clone_size: .

cdr3_nt: TGCGCCAGCAGCCCGGGGGTAGCGGGGGGCCAAGAGACCCAGTACTTC
cdr3_aa: CASSPGVAGGQETQYF
v_call: TRBV5-1
cdr3_length: 16
j_call: TRBJ2-5
d_call: TRBD2
clone_size: .

cdr3_nt: TGTGCCCTTGGTACTACGGGGGACACCTTC
cdr3_aa: CALGTTGDTF
v_call: TRBV6-6
cdr3_length: 10
j_call: TRBJ1-2
d_call: .
clone_size: .

cdr3_nt: TGTGCCAGCAGCCTGACGTTGACTAGCGGGAGGCGGGGCAATGAGCAGTTCTTC
cdr3_aa: CASSLTLTSGRRGNEQFF
v_call: TRBV7-9
cdr3_length: 18
j_call: TRBJ2-1
d_call: TRBD2
clone_size: few

cdr3_nt: TGTGCCAGTAGTCCGGGGGGAGCTGGCCGGTCCGGCTACACCTTC
cdr3_aa: CASSPGGAGRSGYTF
v_call: TRBV19
cdr3_length: 15
j_call: TRBJ1-2
d_call: .
clone_size: .

cdr3_nt: TGTGCCAGCAGCTTGGGACAGAATCAGCCCCAGCATTTT
cdr3_aa: CASSLGQNQPQHF
v_call: TRBV5-4
cdr3_length: 13
j_call: TRBJ1-5
d_call: .
clone_size: few

cdr3_nt: TGTGCCAGCAGCGTAACGGCAACTAGCGGGAGACTACCTAGCACAGATACGCAGTATTTT
cdr3_aa: CASSVTATSGRLPSTDTQYF
v_call: TRBV2
cdr3_length: 20
j_call: TRBJ2-3
d_call: TRBD2
clone_size: .

cdr3_nt: TGTGCCAGCAGTTACTATTCGAATGAAAAACTGTTTTTT
cdr3_aa: CASSYYSNEKLFF
v_call: TRBV6-5
cdr3_length: 13
j_call: TRBJ1-4
d_call: .
clone_size: .

cdr3_nt: TGTGCCAGCAGCTTGAACGGGGGTGAGGAGACCCAGTACTTC
cdr3_aa: CASSLNGGEETQYF
v_call: TRBV5-4
cdr3_length: 14
j_call: TRBJ2-5
d_call: .
clone_size: few

cdr3_nt: TGTGCCAGCAGTCCACGGACAGCCACCTACGAGCAGTACTTC
cdr3_aa: CASSPRTATYEQYF
v_call: TRBV28
cdr3_length: 14
j_call: TRBJ2-7
d_call: .
clone_size: once

cdr3_nt: TGTGCCAGCAGCCCTGGACAGCAAGAGACCCAGTACTTC
cdr3_aa: CASSPGQQETQYF
v_call: TRBV7-7
cdr3_length: 13
j_call: TRBJ2-5
d_call: .
clone_size: .

cdr3_nt: TGTGCCAGCAGCTCTAGCGGTTTCTCCTACGAGCAGTACTTC
cdr3_aa: CASSSSGFSYEQYF
v_call: TRBV7-2
cdr3_length: 14
j_call: TRBJ2-7
d_call: TRBD2
clone_size: .

cdr3_nt: TGCGCCAGCAGCTCCAGCCCAGGACATGAAGCTTTCTTT
cdr3_aa: CASSSSPGHEAFF
v_call: TRBV5-1
cdr3_length: 13
j_call: TRBJ1-1
d_call: .
clone_size: .

cdr3_nt: TGTGCCAGTAGCCTACAGGGGGATGAAAAACTGTTTTTT
cdr3_aa: CASSLQGDEKLFF
v_call: TRBV19
cdr3_length: 13
j_call: TRBJ1-4
d_call: TRBD1
clone_size: .

cdr3_nt: TGTGCCTGGAGTGCGTATAGCCGTATGACAGAATACTTCTCTGGAAACACCATATATTTT
cdr3_aa: CAWSAYSRMTEYFSGNTIYF
v_call: TRBV30
cdr3_length: 20
j_call: TRBJ1-3
d_call: .
clone_size: .

cdr3_nt: TGTGCCAGCAGTGAGGGGGCAACGGCTTTCTTT
cdr3_aa: CASSEGATAFF
v_call: TRBV6-1
cdr3_length: 11
j_call: TRBJ1-1
d_call: .
clone_size: .

cdr3_nt: TGTGCCAGCTCACCGGCCGTCGGGGGGAATTTTCGTTCACCCCTCCACTTT
cdr3_aa: CASSPAVGGNFRSPLHF
v_call: TRBV18
cdr3_length: 17
j_call: TRBJ1-6
d_call: .
clone_size: .

cdr3_nt: TGTGCCAGCAGCTTGGGCGCGACAGGGGCCTACAATGAGCAGTTCTTC
cdr3_aa: CASSLGATGAYNEQFF
v_call: TRBV5-4
cdr3_length: 16
j_call: TRBJ2-1
d_call: TRBD1
clone_size: .

cdr3_nt: TGTGCCAGCAGTTTATGGACAGGGGGCAAGGATGGCTACACCTTC
cdr3_aa: CASSLWTGGKDGYTF
v_call: TRBV28
cdr3_length: 15
j_call: TRBJ1-2
d_call: TRBD1
clone_size: .

cdr3_nt: TGTGCCAGCAGCTTATTCGGGCTAGCGGGAACAGAGACCCAGTACTTC
cdr3_aa: CASSLFGLAGTETQYF
v_call: TRBV7-9
cdr3_length: 16
j_call: TRBJ2-5
d_call: TRBD2
clone_size: .

cdr3_nt: TGTGCTAGCAGCTTAACCGGGACTACGCTGTTCTTC
cdr3_aa: CASSLTGTTLFF
v_call: TRBV7-7
cdr3_length: 12
j_call: TRBJ2-1
d_call: TRBD2
clone_size: .

cdr3_nt: TGTGCCAGCAGCTTGGGGGGACTAGCGAGGGCCGGGGAGCTGTTTTTT
cdr3_aa: CASSLGGLARAGELFF
v_call: TRBV5-4
cdr3_length: 16
j_call: TRBJ2-2
d_call: TRBD2
clone_size: .

cdr3_nt: TGCGCCAGCAGTGAGTGGCAGGGTGAAGCTTTCTTT
cdr3_aa: CASSEWQGEAFF
v_call: TRBV10-2
cdr3_length: 12
j_call: TRBJ1-1
d_call: .
clone_size: .